These 23 T cell receptor beta chains came from one sample sequenced in a study of T-cell reconstitution after alpha-beta-depleted transplantation in children. Unique molecular identifiers were incorporated into the prepared TCRbeta library. TCRdb ran MiXCR on the PCR reads and lists one entry per CDR3 protein. The sample contains 350,000 to 500,000 distinct CDR3 sequences, approximately 42% of which appear only once. The sequencing used PBMCs, collected before TCRalphabeta/CD19-depleted stem cell transplant. The receptors were sampled from a girl aged 2 to 9 with aplastic anemia, due to receive a stem cell transplant.

This clonotype was detected many times. The V and J genes are TRBV20-1 and TRBJ2-1, with TRBD2 matching over 8 bases. The germline V gene has CDR1 DFQATT and CDR2 SNEGSKA (reference sequence). Trimming at V came to 5 bases and at J to 6 bases, leaving 6 bases not matched to a gene. This CDR3 is built from 13 residues. In DNA, the CDR3 is TGCAGTGCTCCCTCCGGGAGGGCCAATGAGCAGTTCTTC. Translation: CSAPSGRANEQFF.

Comments on this clonotype: The CDR3 does not end in the conserved phenylalanine or tryptophan, so this is likely a read error. In DNA, the CDR3 is TGTGCCAGCAGCTTGATGGGACAGGAAAACTATGGCTACACCATC. Protein sequence: CASSLMGQENYGYTI. The chain combines TRBV5-4 with TRBJ1-2, with TRBD1 matching over 8 bases. The germline CDR1 and CDR2 sequences are SGHNT and YYREEE (reference sequence). The CDR3 sequence is 15 residues long. Trimming at V came to 1 base and at J to 2 bases, leaving 4 bases not matched to a gene.

This clonotype has more than one count but fewer than ten. This sequence joins TRBV28 and TRBJ2-7; 8 bases match TRBD1. Germline V gives CDR1 MDHEN, CDR2 SYDVKM. V lost 10 bases, J lost 2 bases, and 10 bases stayed unmatched. The CDR3 runs to 14 residues. CDR3 sequence reads: CATIEGQATYEQYF. The CDR3 DNA sequence: TGTGCCACCATTGAGGGACAGGCGACCTACGAGCAGTACTTC.

This clonotype was recorded once. This chain connects TRBV20-1 to TRBJ1-1; the D gene is possibly TRBD1 (5 bases). The V end lost 5 bases, the J end lost 1 base, and 11 bases lay between the germline ends. This CDR3 has 13 amino acids. CDR1 is DFQATT, CDR2 SNEGSKA, per germline (reference sequence). The CDR3 region is CSAAGGPNTEAFF. DNA of the CDR3: TGCAGTGCTGCTGGGGGACCGAACACTGAAGCTTTCTTT.

This chain links TRBV20-1 with TRBJ1-3, with TRBD1 matching 7 bases. The germline V gene has CDR1 DFQATT and CDR2 SNEGSKA (reference sequence). Germline trimming cut 4 bases from V and 5 bases from J; bases unmatched to any gene: 5. The CDR3 is 13 residues long. Here the CDR3 DNA reads TGCAGTGCTACTCGACAGGGTCGAAACACCATATATTTT. Encoded protein: CSATRQGRNTIYF.

This clonotype was observed a few times. V gene TRBV7-6 combines with J gene TRBJ2-7, with 8 bases fitting TRBD1. CDR3 length: 15 residues. Germline trimming cut 2 bases from V and 6 bases from J; bases unmatched to any gene: 9. Germline CDR1 and CDR2: SGHVS and FNYEAQ. The CDR3 DNA reads TGTGCCAGCAGCTTAAGCGGCAGGGGGCAGGGCGAGCAGTACTTC. Protein product: CASSLSGRGQGEQYF.

V is TRBV15 and J is TRBJ2-1; D may be TRBD2 (6 bases). Trimming removed 0 bases from V and 4 bases from J, with 13 bases in between. This CDR3 is 16 amino acids long. CDR1 LNHNV and CDR2 YYDKDF come from the germline V gene (reference sequence). DNA of the CDR3: TGTGCCACCAGCAGAGATCTGGTGGGAGGTTACAATGAGCAGTTCTTC. It is translated as CATSRDLVGGYNEQFF.

The J gene is TRBJ2-5, the V gene TRBV10-3; tentative D call: TRBD1 (5 bases). From germline, CDR1 is ENHRY and CDR2 SYGVKD. Trimming left V 4 bases short and J 5 bases short, with 14 bases between. This CDR3 contains 14 residues. The CDR3 region has the DNA TGTGCCATCAGTGGTGCCCTGGGGCGGGAGACCCAGTACTTC. It codes for CAISGALGRETQYF.

This clonotype was counted many times. The chain carries TRBV12-3 or TRBV12-4 and TRBJ2-3; a possible D gene is TRBD2 (6 bases). The CDR3 loop spans 16 amino acids. V lost 1 base to trimming and J lost 3 bases, with 14 bases between them. This chain's CDR3 is CASSLVLAIGTDTQYF. As DNA, the CDR3 is TGTGCCAGCAGTTTAGTGCTAGCGATCGGGACAGATACGCAGTATTTT.

This clonotype was observed many times. The V and J genes are TRBV7-6 and TRBJ2-3; 9 nucleotides match TRBD2. The CDR3 has 15 amino acids. The V and J ends lost 2 bases and 3 bases, in that order; junction bases with no gene match: 3. Germline V gene sequence: CDR1 SGHVS, CDR2 FNYEAQ. CDR3 nucleotides: TGTGCCAGCAGCTTACAAGCGGGAGGAACAGATACGCAGTATTTT. It encodes CASSLQAGGTDTQYF.

The chain carries TRBV19 and TRBJ2-3; 10 bases align to TRBD1. Germline values: CDR1 LNHDA, CDR2 SQIVND (reference sequence). V shed 6 bases and J 4 bases; nucleotides not matched to a gene: 7. The CDR3 totals 15 residues. The CDR3 sequence is CASRTQTGGPDTQYF. CDR3 DNA sequence: TGTGCCAGTAGGACCCAGACAGGGGGCCCAGATACGCAGTATTTT.

J is TRBJ2-1 and V is TRBV7-8, with D possibly called TRBD1 or TRBD2 (5 bases each). The ends were cut back, 1 base at V and 8 bases at J, with 18 bases in the middle. CDR1 is SGHVS, CDR2 FQNEAQ, per germline. This CDR3 has 16 residues. The CDR3 spells CASSLGAVTRGYEQFF. The CDR3 DNA reads as TGTGCCAGCAGCTTAGGGGCCGTTACGAGGGGATATGAGCAGTTCTTC.

This chain links TRBV5-1 with TRBJ2-2; TRBD1 aligns across 10 bases. CDR3 length: 18 amino acids. V lost 0 bases to trimming and J lost 1 base; unmatched junction nucleotides: 6. Germline V lookup: CDR1 SGHRS, CDR2 YFSETQ. The CDR3 nucleotides are TGCGCCAGCAGCTTGGCCTATGACAGGGGGCAGAACACCGGGGAGCTGTTTTTT. This codes for CASSLAYDRGQNTGELFF.

This chain links TRBV5-5 with TRBJ2-7; TRBD1 aligns across 8 bases. V trimming: 1 base; J trimming: 3 bases; junction bases outside the gene matches: 3. Germline assignment: CDR1 SGHKS and CDR2 YYEKEE (reference sequence). CDR3 length equals 14 residues. This chain's CDR3 is CASSLLGQGYEQYF. The CDR3 nucleotides are TGTGCCAGCAGCTTGTTAGGACAGGGCTACGAGCAGTACTTC.

The rearrangement links TRBV6-5 to TRBJ2-1; TRBD2 aligns across 10 bases. Germline CDR1 reads MNHEY; CDR2 reads SVGAGI. The CDR3 is made up of 16 amino acids. J gave up 2 bases and V 2 bases, and 3 bases lay outside the gene matches. The CDR3 sequence: CASSYPTSGPYNEQFF. CDR3 nucleotide sequence: TGTGCCAGCAGTTACCCGACTAGCGGGCCCTACAATGAGCAGTTCTTC.

This clonotype was counted ten times or more. The rearrangement links TRBV5-1 to TRBJ2-1; 7 bases match TRBD2. The V gene's germline CDR1 is SGHRS and CDR2 YFSETQ. There are 14 residues in the CDR3. The V segment lost 0 bases and the J segment 5 bases; nucleotides outside the gene matches: 2. The CDR3 region has the DNA TGCGCCAGCAGCTTGGGGACTAGTAACAATGAGCAGTTCTTC. It codes for CASSLGTSNNEQFF.

Ten or more counts support this clonotype. V is TRBV12-3 or TRBV12-4 and J is TRBJ2-3; 14 bases map to TRBD2. The CDR3 totals 18 residues. V gave up 2 bases and J gave up 3 bases; unmatched junction bases: 7. The CDR3 DNA sequence: TGTGCCAGCAGTTTACGACTAGCGGGAGGGCCGAGGACAGATACGCAGTATTTT. Translated: CASSLRLAGGPRTDTQYF.

This clonotype has at least ten counts. V usage is TRBV12-3 or TRBV12-4 and J usage is TRBJ2-7; D is ambiguous. The CDR3 extends over 15 amino acids. The ends were cut back, 5 bases at V and 7 bases at J, with 21 bases in the middle. The CDR3 sequence: CASSPQWSSIGEQYF. The CDR3, as DNA: TGTGCCAGCAGTCCCCAGTGGTCCTCAATCGGGGAGCAGTACTTC.

This clonotype was detected a few times. This chain uses TRBV27 with TRBJ1-5; a weak D match, TRBD1 (6 bases). Germline V gene sequence: CDR1 MNHEY, CDR2 SMNVEV (reference sequence). This CDR3 is 19 amino acids long. V shed 6 bases and J shed 0 bases, with 24 bases lying between them. The DNA of the CDR3 is TGTGCCAGCAGCCGAAACCCCCCCCACAGGGCCTTTAGCAATCAGCCCCAGCATTTT. Translating gives CASSRNPPHRAFSNQPQHF.

The chain combines TRBV11-2 with TRBJ2-2; TRBD1 might be the D (6 bases). The CDR3 consists of 15 residues. V was cut by 5 bases and J by 5 bases, with 15 bases left in between. Germline V CDR1 and CDR2: SGHAT, FQNNGV. CDR3 region: CASSQQGSGTGELFF. The CDR3 DNA follows: TGTGCCAGCAGCCAACAGGGATCGGGTACCGGGGAGCTGTTTTTT. Full variable domain (rest looked up from reference TRBV11-2 and TRBJ2-2): EAGVAQSPRYKIIEKRQSVAFWCNPISGHATLYWYQQILGQGPKLLIQFQNNGVVDDSQLPKDRFSAERLKGVDSTLKIQPAKLEDSAVYLCASSQQGSGTGELFFGEGSRLTVL.

This chain links TRBV11-2 with TRBJ2-5, with D tentatively TRBD1 or TRBD2 (6 bases each). V was shortened by 1 base and J by 0 bases, with 9 bases between the two germline ends. The germline CDR1 and CDR2 sequences are SGHAT and FQNNGV. The CDR3 totals 15 residues. The CDR3 DNA is TGTGCCAGCAGCTTAGTGGGGGGCCACCAAGAGACCCAGTACTTC. Residues: CASSLVGGHQETQYF. Combining the CDR3 with reference TRBV11-2 and TRBJ2-5 gives the whole variable domain EAGVAQSPRYKIIEKRQSVAFWCNPISGHATLYWYQQILGQGPKLLIQFQNNGVVDDSQLPKDRFSAERLKGVDSTLKIQPAKLEDSAVYLCASSLVGGHQETQYFGPGTRLLVL.

About this clonotype: One junction end disagrees with the germline gene, perhaps due to a read error. The V and J genes are TRBV5-7 and TRBJ2-2; D tentatively fits TRBD1 or TRBD2 (5 bases each). TRBV5-7 carries the ORF label, with uncertain function. The CDR3 covers 17 residues. The chain's CDR3 is CARSLGVPVWATGELFF. The CDR3, as DNA: TGTGCCAGGAGCTTGGGGGTCCCCGTCTGGGCCACCGGGGAGCTGTTTTTT.

The sample holds many counts of this clonotype. The rearrangement uses TRBV5-1 and TRBJ2-4; a possible D gene is TRBD1 (5 bases). Per germline, CDR1 SGHRS and CDR2 YFSETQ. V lost 4 bases and J lost 0, with 11 bases in between. The CDR3 has 15 amino acids. The CDR3 region is CASSPTDLAKNIQYF. In DNA, the CDR3 is TGCGCCAGCAGCCCGACAGACCTAGCCAAAAACATTCAGTACTTC.